These T cell receptor beta chains were read from a single sample in a study of CD8 T cells in ankylosing spondylitis. Via MiXCR, TCRdb re-called the 5' RACE reads, giving one row per CDR3 protein. The table includes 25,000 or so distinct CDR3 sequences, over 6.5% detected once. The source material was blood. These TCRs come from a male donor with ankylosing spondylitis or in good health (not recorded which). The CDR3 runs from the conserved cysteine through the conserved F or W. Fields, in order: J gene, clone size, V gene, D gene, CDR3 DNA, CDR3 protein. A D gene is named only where the DNA matches it firmly. Size is stated for part of the rows, as once, few or many counts, or as a class when the clone is expanded.

>TRBJ2-1|medium-sized|TRBV5-6|NA
TGTGCCAGCAGCCTTCTGGGGTACGAGCAGTTCTTC
CASSLLGYEQFF
>TRBJ2-1|NA|TRBV9|NA
TGTGCCAGCAGCGTAAGCGGCCGCTCCTACAATGAGCAGTTCTTC
CASSVSGRSYNEQFF
>TRBJ1-2|few|TRBV6-1|NA
TGTGCCAGCAGTGAAGGGGGGCCCGGCTATGGCTACACCTTC
CASSEGGPGYGYTF
>TRBJ1-4|NA|TRBV27|NA
TGTGCCAGCAGTTTAGTCGGGTTTACCTCGGTAGGAGAAAAACTGTTTTTT
CASSLVGFTSVGEKLFF
>TRBJ2-7|NA|TRBV28|NA
TGTGCCAGCAGTTTAGTCCGGGAATGGGACGAGCAGTACTTC
CASSLVREWDEQYF
>TRBJ1-5|NA|TRBV28|TRBD1
TGTGCCAGCAGTTTACAAAAGACAGGGAGTTTCCAGCCCCAGCATTTT
CASSLQKTGSFQPQHF
>TRBJ1-4|few|TRBV5-1|TRBD1
TGCGCCAGCAGCTTGGGGGACAGCGGAGAAAAACTGTTTTTT
CASSLGDSGEKLFF
>TRBJ1-3|many|TRBV28|NA
TGTGCCAGCAGTTTTCCTGGAAACACCATATATTTT
CASSFPGNTIYF
>TRBJ2-3|NA|TRBV6-1|TRBD1
TGTGCCAGTACACGGACAGGGGGCGCGTATACGCAGTATTTT
CASTRTGGAYTQYF
>TRBJ1-1|NA|TRBV5-1|NA
TGCGCCAGCAGCTTTGAAAACCCGGGAGACACTGAAGCTTTCTTT
CASSFENPGDTEAFF
>TRBJ2-3|few|TRBV12-3/TRBV12-4|TRBD2
TGTGCCAGCAGTTTCAGACTAGCTATTGCAGATACGCAGTATTTT
CASSFRLAIADTQYF
>TRBJ2-3|few|TRBV20-1|NA
TGCAGTGCTAGAAGAGGCATCACAGATACGCAGTATTTT
CSARRGITDTQYF
>TRBJ2-1|few|TRBV5-1|NA
TGCGCCAGCAGCTTGGCCCGGGGGGCGGGAGAGCAGTTCTTC
CASSLARGAGEQFF
>TRBJ2-2|few|TRBV5-1|NA
TGCGCCAGCAGCAACTCGGGTCGTGTCACCGGGGAGCTGTTTTTT
CASSNSGRVTGELFF
>TRBJ2-3|few|TRBV5-5|NA
TGTGCCAGCGCTTGGAAGGGGGCAGATACGCAGTATTTT
CASAWKGADTQYF
>TRBJ2-5|few|TRBV4-3|NA
TGCGCCAGCAGCCAAGGCGCATTAGTGGGGACCCAGTACTTC
CASSQGALVGTQYF
>TRBJ2-3|NA|TRBV7-2|NA
TGTGCCAGCAGCTTGCTGACAGCCACAGATACGCAGTATTTT
CASSLLTATDTQYF
>TRBJ1-5|many|TRBV6-1|TRBD1
TGTGCCAGCAGGGGACAGGGGAGACCCCAGCATTTT
CASRGQGRPQHF
>TRBJ2-1|few|TRBV29-1|NA
TGCAGCACAAAGGGGGATCCCTACTACAATGAGCAGTTCTTC
CSTKGDPYYNEQFF
>TRBJ2-5|few|TRBV7-7|NA
TGTGCTAGCACCCCGCAGGGTGAGAAGACCCAGTACTTC
CASTPQGEKTQYF
>TRBJ1-6|NA|TRBV2|NA
TGTGCCAGCAGTGAAGGTCAGGGGAATTCACCCCTCCACTTT
CASSEGQGNSPLHF
>TRBJ2-7|many|TRBV25-1|NA
TGTGCCAGCAGTGGGACAGAATACGAGCAGTACTTC
CASSGTEYEQYF
>TRBJ1-3|many|TRBV20-1|NA
TGCAGTGCTAGGATCAGGGTCGGAAACACCACATATTTT
CSARIRVGNTTYF
>TRBJ2-2|NA|TRBV5-1|NA
TGCGCCAGCAGCACGCGGACAGCGAACACCGGGGAGCTGTTTTTT
CASSTRTANTGELFF
>TRBJ1-1|NA|TRBV20-1|NA
TGCAGTGCTAATAAGGGCGCAGGGCAGAACACTGAAGCTTTCTTT
CSANKGAGQNTEAFF
>TRBJ2-5|many|TRBV25-1|NA
TGTGCCAGCAGTGAACAGGAGGGTAGGGAGACCCAGTACTTC
CASSEQEGRETQYF
>TRBJ1-5|NA|TRBV20-1|NA
TGCAGTGCTAGCCCACAGGAGGTCAATCAGCCCCAGCATTTT
CSASPQEVNQPQHF
>TRBJ2-1|few|TRBV20-1|TRBD1
TGCAGTGCGACCACTTACAGGGGTAGCTACAATGAGCAGTTCTTC
CSATTYRGSYNEQFF
>TRBJ1-1|few|TRBV3-1|NA
TGTGCCAGCAGCCCGACCGCGAACACTGAAGCTTTCTTT
CASSPTANTEAFF
>TRBJ2-2|few|TRBV15|NA
TGTGCCACCAGCGGCAGGTGGCGGCCCACCGGGGAGCTGTTTTTT
CATSGRWRPTGELFF
>TRBJ2-5|few|TRBV20-1|TRBD2
TGCAGTGCTAGTGCTAGCGGGTCTGAGACCCAGTACTTC
CSASASGSETQYF
>TRBJ2-2|NA|TRBV20-1|NA
TGCAGTGCTAGAGATGGTTCGGCGGGAACCGGGGAGCTGTTTTTT
CSARDGSAGTGELFF
>TRBJ2-5|many|TRBV15|NA
TGTGCCACCAGCAGAGCTAGCCCAGGGGGGCAAGAGACCCAGTACTTC
CATSRASPGGQETQYF
>TRBJ1-5|NA|TRBV19|NA
TGTGCCAGTAGGTCAATGGGGGCTCAGCCCCAGCATTTT
CASRSMGAQPQHF
>TRBJ2-2|few|TRBV6-1|NA
TGTGCCAGCAGTGAAGGTTGGGGGACGAACACCGGGGAGCTGTTTTTT
CASSEGWGTNTGELFF
>TRBJ2-1|few|TRBV20-1|TRBD2
TGCAGTGCGATTCTAGGACTAGGCTACAATGAGCAGTTCTTC
CSAILGLGYNEQFF
>TRBJ2-3|few|TRBV6-2/TRBV6-3|TRBD2
TGTGCCAGCAGACCACTAGCGGCCAAGGATACGCAGTATTTT
CASRPLAAKDTQYF
>TRBJ2-2|NA|TRBV3-1|NA
TGTGCCAGCAGCCCCCGGCACGCCGGAGGGAACACGAACACCGGGGAGCTGTTTTTT
CASSPRHAGGNTNTGELFF
>TRBJ2-5|few|TRBV24-1|NA
TGTGCCACCAGTGATGCCGGCCGGGTCAGTGGGACCCAGTACTTC
CATSDAGRVSGTQYF
>TRBJ2-1|few|TRBV30|NA
TGTGCCTGGTCCGGGGATGTCAATGAGCAGTTCTTC
CAWSGDVNEQFF
>TRBJ2-1|few|TRBV20-1|NA
TGCAGTGCTGTGTGGGCAGCCCACCCCAATGAGCAGTTCTTC
CSAVWAAHPNEQFF
>TRBJ2-3|NA|TRBV7-2|TRBD2
TGTGCCAGCAGCTTTCTAGCGGGGGGGAGCACAGATACGCAGTATTTT
CASSFLAGGSTDTQYF
>TRBJ2-1|NA|TRBV29-1|NA
TGCAGCGTCCGCCCTAGGAGGGACAATGAGCAGTTCTTC
CSVRPRRDNEQFF
>TRBJ2-2|NA|TRBV28|TRBD2
TGTGCCAGCAGTTTCTTGACTAGCGAAGACACCGGGGAGCTGTTTTTT
CASSFLTSEDTGELFF
>TRBJ1-1|few|TRBV7-3|NA
TGTGCCAGCAGCTTAATCCCCAGGGGCACTGAAGCTTTCTTT
CASSLIPRGTEAFF
>TRBJ2-3|NA|TRBV7-2|NA
TGTGCCAGCAGCTTAGGGGGGCAGGTTACAGATACGCAGTATTTT
CASSLGGQVTDTQYF